This TCR beta chain was captured in a study of OX40 agonist ivuxolimab in advanced cancers. Study details: The treatment was a fully human IgG2 OX40 agonist, ivuxolimab. Hepatocellular carcinoma, melanoma, renal cell or head and neck cancer affected the dose-escalation patients. One hepatocellular carcinoma and a couple of cutaneous melanoma patients partially responded.

Blood sampling took place at baseline, cycle 4 day 1, and cycle 7 day 1. TCRdb keeps only in-frame clones here, not all; method: immunoSEQ multiplex PCR. The sample has 59,000 or so clones, roughly 80% seen once. Deletions cut 1 base from V and 3 bases from J, with 9 bases between. Germline V gives CDR1 SEHNR, CDR2 FQNEAQ (reference sequence). CDR3 length equals 15 residues. Here the sequenced sample was CD4+ or CD8+ T cells sorted from blood, taken in a trial of the OX40 agonist ivuxolimab. This clonotype was obtained from an adult with an advanced solid tumor such as melanoma, head and neck, liver or kidney cancer. The chain is built from TRBV7-9 and TRBJ1-4, with D possibly TRBD1 on 5 matching bases. This CDR3 is CASSLGGAANEKLFF. CDR3 DNA sequence: TGTGCCAGCAGCTTAGGAGGGGCGGCTAATGAAAAACTGTTTTTT.